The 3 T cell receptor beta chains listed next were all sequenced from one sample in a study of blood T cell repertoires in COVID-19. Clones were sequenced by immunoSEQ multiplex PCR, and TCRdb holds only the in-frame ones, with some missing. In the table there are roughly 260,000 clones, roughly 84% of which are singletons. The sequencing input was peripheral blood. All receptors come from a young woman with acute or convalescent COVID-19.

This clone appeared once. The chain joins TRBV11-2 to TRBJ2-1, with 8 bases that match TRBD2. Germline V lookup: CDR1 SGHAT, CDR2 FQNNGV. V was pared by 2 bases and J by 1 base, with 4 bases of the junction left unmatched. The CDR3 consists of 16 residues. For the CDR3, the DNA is TGTGCCAGCAGCTTACATCGGGAGGGGTCCTACAATGAGCAGTTCTTC. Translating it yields CASSLHREGSYNEQFF.

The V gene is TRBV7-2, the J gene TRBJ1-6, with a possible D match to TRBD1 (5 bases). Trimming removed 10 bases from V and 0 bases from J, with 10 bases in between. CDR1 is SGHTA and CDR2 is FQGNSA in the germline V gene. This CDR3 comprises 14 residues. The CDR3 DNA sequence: TGTGCCACCCGGAGGGGCTCCTATAATTCACCCCTCCACTTT. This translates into CATRRGSYNSPLHF.

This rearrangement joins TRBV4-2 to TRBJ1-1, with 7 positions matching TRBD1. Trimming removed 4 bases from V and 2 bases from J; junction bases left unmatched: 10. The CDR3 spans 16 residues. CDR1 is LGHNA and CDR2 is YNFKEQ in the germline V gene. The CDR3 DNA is TGTGCCAGCAGCCTAACGTTGACAGGGCCCAACACTGAAGCTTTCTTT. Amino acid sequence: CASSLTLTGPNTEAFF.